This is a list of T cell receptor beta chains from one sample in a study of blood T cell repertoires in COVID-19. Method: immunoSEQ multiplex PCR; TCRdb's copy keeps in-frame clones and lacks some. Among about 330,000 clones listed, approximately 88% were seen once. Sequencing input: peripheral blood. These receptors were collected from a woman in her forties or fifties with active or convalescent COVID-19. Each CDR3 is given with its conserved first and last residue. D genes are given only for firm matches. Size tells how often a clone was seen (once, few, many) or the class of an expanded clone, and some rows leave it out.

CDR3 protein	CDR3 DNA	clone size	D gene	CDR3 length	J gene	V gene
CASSLSAGTEAFF	TGTGCCAGCAGTTTATCCGCCGGGACAGAAGCTTTCTTT	few	.	13	TRBJ1-1	TRBV12-3/TRBV12-4
CAISDSLGVLYGYTF	TGTGCCATCAGTGATAGTCTTGGTGTCCTCTATGGCTACACCTTC	.	.	15	TRBJ1-2	TRBV10-3
CASSLPGTGDTEAFF	TGTGCCAGCAGTCTGCCGGGGACAGGGGACACTGAAGCTTTCTTT	.	TRBD1	15	TRBJ1-1	TRBV6-6
CASCANGNQPQHF	TGTGCCAGTTGTGCGAACGGTAATCAGCCCCAGCATTTT	.	.	13	TRBJ1-5	TRBV6-5
CASSYSTGDVGNYGYTF	TGTGCCAGCAGTTATTCGACAGGGGATGTTGGCAACTATGGCTACACCTTC	.	TRBD1	17	TRBJ1-2	TRBV27
CATSEAGGKELFF	TGTGCCACCAGTGAAGCAGGGGGGAAGGAACTGTTTTTT	.	TRBD1	13	TRBJ1-4	TRBV24-1
CAWSVLGGLWETQYF	TGTGCCTGGAGTGTTCTGGGTGGGCTGTGGGAGACCCAGTACTTC	.	.	15	TRBJ2-5	TRBV30
CASSQETGGDEQFF	TGTGCCAGCTCACAGGAAACAGGGGGCGATGAGCAGTTCTTC	.	TRBD1	14	TRBJ2-1	TRBV18
CAWASGGLNTEAFF	TGTGCCTGGGCCTCGGGGGGGTTGAACACTGAAGCTTTCTTT	.	.	14	TRBJ1-1	TRBV30
CAWSSGRTDQPQHF	TGTGCCTGGAGTTCGGGAAGGACCGATCAGCCCCAGCATTTT	.	.	14	TRBJ1-5	TRBV30
CASSQVFRGLGNEKLFF	TGCGCCAGCAGCCAAGTTTTCAGGGGGTTGGGTAATGAAAAACTGTTTTTT	.	TRBD1	17	TRBJ1-4	TRBV4-3
CASKRGPTDTQYF	TGTGCCAGCAAGCGGGGGCCCACAGATACGCAGTATTTT	.	TRBD2	13	TRBJ2-3	TRBV6-5
CASSDQDTQYF	TGTGCCAGCAGTGATCAGGATACGCAGTATTTT	.	.	11	TRBJ2-3	TRBV28
CASSLGRLAGPRETQYF	TGTGCCAGCAGCTTAGGGAGACTAGCGGGCCCTCGGGAGACCCAGTACTTC	.	TRBD2	17	TRBJ2-5	TRBV7-9
CATSDAGREETQYF	TGTGCCACCAGTGACGCAGGGCGAGAAGAGACCCAGTACTTC	few	.	14	TRBJ2-5	TRBV24-1
CASSQEVRGGTEAFF	TGCGCCAGCAGCCAAGAGGTCAGGGGAGGGACTGAAGCTTTCTTT	.	.	15	TRBJ1-1	TRBV4-3
CASSATTSGVGEQFF	TGTGCCAGCAGCGCGACGACTAGCGGGGTAGGTGAGCAGTTCTTC	.	TRBD2	15	TRBJ2-1	TRBV9
CASSQGRTGPPGQYF	TGTGCCAGCAGCCAAGGTAGGACAGGGCCGCCGGGGCAGTACTTC	.	TRBD1	15	TRBJ2-7	TRBV2
CASGSDSPGRIWNQPQHF	TGTGCTAGTGGTTCCGATAGCCCCGGGAGAATTTGGAATCAGCCCCAGCATTTT	.	.	18	TRBJ1-5	TRBV12-5
CASSYSPGNTEAFF	TGTGCCAGCAGTTACTCTCCAGGGAACACTGAAGCTTTCTTT	.	.	14	TRBJ1-1	TRBV6-6
CASSYSKLAYEQFF	TGTGCCAGCAGTTACTCCAAACTAGCGTATGAGCAGTTCTTC	.	TRBD2	14	TRBJ2-1	TRBV6-5
CASSLSQGSEKLFF	TGTGCCAGCAGTTTAAGCCAGGGTAGTGAAAAACTGTTTTTT	.	.	14	TRBJ1-4	TRBV27
CASSRGGGMNTEAFF	TGTGCCAGCAGCCGAGGGGGCGGCATGAACACTGAAGCTTTCTTT	.	TRBD1	15	TRBJ1-1	TRBV7-9
CATYLRDGLYEQYF	TGTGCCACCTACTTACGGGACGGACTATACGAGCAGTACTTC	.	.	14	TRBJ2-7	TRBV28
CASSLAGGYEQYF	TGTGCCAGCAGCTTAGCGGGAGGCTACGAGCAGTACTTC	.	.	13	TRBJ2-7	TRBV7-9
CASSGAYYNEQFF	TGTGCCAGCTCAGGGGCTTACTACAATGAGCAGTTCTTC	.	.	13	TRBJ2-1	TRBV27
CASSEAGAGAGNQPQHF	TGTGCCAGCAGTGAAGCAGGGGCTGGGGCCGGCAATCAGCCCCAGCATTTT	.	.	17	TRBJ1-5	TRBV6-1
CAWKHSDGELFF	TGTGCCTGGAAACACAGTGACGGGGAGCTGTTTTTT	once	.	12	TRBJ2-2	TRBV30
CASRTAINYGYTF	TGTGCCAGCAGAACCGCTATTAACTATGGCTACACCTTC	.	.	13	TRBJ1-2	TRBV6-5
CASSYSTRSVAEAFF	TGTGCCAGCAGTTACTCGACACGGTCAGTCGCTGAAGCTTTCTTT	.	.	15	TRBJ1-1	TRBV6-5
CASSLGQGIYNEQFF	TGTGCCAGCAGCTTGGGACAGGGGATATACAATGAGCAGTTCTTC	.	TRBD1	15	TRBJ2-1	TRBV5-4
CASSQGVFGRGDTEAFF	TGCGCCAGCAGCCAAGGAGTTTTTGGGAGGGGAGATACTGAAGCTTTCTTT	once	.	17	TRBJ1-1	TRBV4-1
CASSPYSGREGIQYF	TGTGCCAGCTCACCCTATAGCGGGAGAGAGGGCATTCAGTACTTC	.	TRBD2	15	TRBJ2-4	TRBV18
CASSLMSGDGYTF	TGTGCCAGCAGCTTAATGTCAGGGGATGGCTACACCTTC	.	.	13	TRBJ1-2	TRBV7-3
CASSQDLNTEAFF	TGTGCCAGCAGCCAAGACCTAAACACTGAAGCTTTCTTT	.	.	13	TRBJ1-1	TRBV14
CASSPWTSGDTDTQYF	TGTGCCAGTAGTCCTTGGACTAGCGGGGACACAGATACGCAGTATTTT	.	TRBD2	16	TRBJ2-3	TRBV19
CASSPSRNEQFF	TGTGCCAGCAGTCCCTCTAGAAATGAGCAGTTCTTC	.	.	12	TRBJ2-1	TRBV6-2/TRBV6-3
CASMGGRDSNQPQHF	TGTGCCAGTATGGGGGGTAGGGACAGCAATCAGCCCCAGCATTTT	.	.	15	TRBJ1-5	TRBV19
CAAAEYGYTF	TGTGCTGCTGCTGAGTATGGCTACACCTTC	.	.	10	TRBJ1-2	TRBV28
CASSSLAGAYEQYF	TGTGCCAGCAGTTCCCTAGCGGGGGCGTACGAGCAGTACTTC	.	TRBD2	14	TRBJ2-7	TRBV27
CASSVAGTPGQGRSTEAFF	TGTGCCAGCAGCGTAGCCGGAACTCCCGGGCAGGGGCGAAGCACTGAAGCTTTCTTT	.	.	19	TRBJ1-1	TRBV9
CASTLREAYGYTF	TGTGCCAGTACCCTTAGAGAGGCCTATGGCTACACCTTC	.	.	13	TRBJ1-2	TRBV19
CASSEIRDYEQYF	TGTGCCAGCAGTGAGATCAGGGACTACGAGCAGTACTTC	.	.	13	TRBJ2-7	TRBV11-1
CASSPIGGTGELFF	TGTGCCAGCAGTCCTATCGGGGGTACCGGGGAGCTGTTTTTT	.	.	14	TRBJ2-2	TRBV6-5
CASSPPRGLVSGEKLFF	TGTGCCAGCTCACCACCGCGAGGGCTCGTAAGTGGTGAAAAACTGTTTTTT	.	.	17	TRBJ1-4	TRBV18
CASRLGDTIYF	TGTGCCAGCCGCCTAGGGGACACCATATATTTT	.	.	11	TRBJ1-3	TRBV6-5
CASSFQTKGRDTQYF	TGTGCCAGCAGCTTCCAGACTAAGGGTAGGGATACGCAGTATTTT	.	.	15	TRBJ2-3	TRBV6-5
CAWSVVDRGHSGNTIYF	TGTGCCTGGAGTGTGGTGGACAGGGGGCACTCTGGAAACACCATATATTTT	.	TRBD1	17	TRBJ1-3	TRBV30
CSVEDRGTEAFF	TGCAGCGTTGAGGACAGGGGAACTGAAGCTTTCTTT	.	TRBD1	12	TRBJ1-1	TRBV29-1
CASSPFSGVSEQYF	TGTGCCAGCAGCCCCTTCTCCGGGGTGAGCGAGCAGTACTTC	.	.	14	TRBJ2-7	TRBV3-1/TRBV3-2